Listed here are 28 T cell receptor beta chains from one sample, sequenced in a study of blood T cell repertoires in COVID-19. Assay used: immunoSEQ multiplex PCR; TCRdb lists only in-frame clones, some missing. The repertoire consists of about 480,000 clones, with roughly 88% occurring once and the leading ten covering 1.5% to 2%. The sequencing input was PBMCs or T cells enriched from blood (not recorded which). The receptor source for this set is a woman between 40 and 50 years old who had recovered from COVID-19.

The chain recombines TRBV6-1 with TRBJ2-5, with 8 bases that match TRBD1. Looked up from germline, CDR1 is MNHNS and CDR2 is SASEGT. This CDR3 spans 15 amino acids. The J segment lost 1 base and the V segment lost 2 bases, leaving 3 bases of the junction unmatched. The CDR3 bases are TGTGCCAGCAGTGAATCGACAGGGGCCCAAGAGACCCAGTACTTC. Its protein is CASSESTGAQETQYF.

V is TRBV4-3 and J is TRBJ2-3, with 9 bases identical to TRBD2. CDR3 length: 17 residues. The V gene's germline CDR1 is LGHNA and CDR2 YSLEER. The junction had 7 bases not matched to a gene; V was cut back by 0 bases and J by 3 bases. CDR3 DNA sequence: TGCGCCAGCAGCCAAGATACGATAGCGGGGGTAACAGATACGCAGTATTTT. Amino acid sequence: CASSQDTIAGVTDTQYF.

The chain uses TRBV10-3 and TRBJ2-1, with a possible D match to TRBD2 (6 bases). V lost 10 bases, J lost 0 bases, and 16 bases lay in between. From germline, CDR1 is ENHRY and CDR2 SYGVKD. The CDR3 covers 15 residues. The CDR3 nucleotides read TGTGCCACCCGGTTGAGGGAGGCCTCCTACAATGAGCAGTTCTTC. Translation gives CATRLREASYNEQFF.

This clone was counted only a few times. V gene TRBV30 combines with J gene TRBJ1-2; a weak D match, TRBD1 (5 bases). Germline loops: CDR1 GTSNPN, CDR2 SVGIG (reference sequence). This CDR3 spans 13 amino acids. V shed 1 base and J shed 7 bases, with 13 bases lying between them. CDR3 sequence reads: CAWSGGWGPGYTF. The CDR3 nucleotides are TGTGCCTGGAGTGGCGGATGGGGCCCTGGCTACACCTTC. Full variable domain (remainder filled in from reference TRBV30 and TRBJ1-2): SQTIHQWPATLVQPVGSPLSLECTVEGTSNPNLYWYRQAAGRGLQLLFYSVGIGQISSEVPQNLSASRPQDRQFILSSKKLLLSDSGFYLCAWSGGWGPGYTFGSGTRLTVV.

This clone was picked up one time. This chain uses TRBV7-9 with TRBJ2-7; 14 bases line up with TRBD2. This CDR3 comprises 17 residues. Per germline, CDR1 SEHNR and CDR2 FQNEAQ (reference sequence). Unmatched junction bases numbered 11, after V lost 5 bases and J lost 5 bases. The CDR3 nucleotides read TGTGCCAGCAGCGGACCGGGACTAGCGGGAGAGGGGGACGAGCAGTACTTC. Protein product: CASSGPGLAGEGDEQYF.

V gene TRBV12-3 or TRBV12-4 combines with J gene TRBJ2-7; 8 bases align to TRBD2. The CDR3 spans 12 residues. The trim removed 9 bases at V and 6 bases at J, leaving 7 bases unmatched. CDR3 protein: CASRTSSSEQYF. CDR3 sequence (DNA): TGTGCCAGTCGGACTAGCTCTTCCGAGCAGTACTTC.

The chain is built from TRBV4-1 and TRBJ2-5; D might be TRBD2 (7 bases). Germline-derived CDR1 and CDR2 are MGHRA and YSYEKL. CDR3 size: 16 residues. Trimming shortened V by 1 base and J by 5 bases, and 17 bases separated the two germline ends. The CDR3 loop is CASSQGTGGLWETQYF. CDR3 sequence (DNA): TGCGCCAGCAGCCAAGGCACCGGGGGGCTTTGGGAGACCCAGTACTTC.

The V and J genes are TRBV13 and TRBJ2-7, with 8 bases that match TRBD2. Losses at the gene ends were 0 bases for V and 5 bases for J; bases not matched to a gene: 3. The CDR3 loop spans 14 amino acids. The V gene's germline CDR1 is PRHDT and CDR2 FYEKMQ (reference sequence). CDR3 DNA: TGTGCCAGCAGCTTAGGGCTAGCGGGCCACGAGCAGTACTTC. Amino acids: CASSLGLAGHEQYF.

The chain joins TRBV2 to TRBJ2-2; TRBD2 matches 11 bases. The V and J ends lost 6 bases and 0 bases, in that order; junction bases with no gene match: 6. The germline V gene has CDR1 SNHLY and CDR2 FYNNEI. The CDR3 extends over 17 amino acids. This chain's CDR3 is CASRITSGGTNTGELFF. The DNA of the CDR3 is TGTGCCAGCAGAATAACTAGCGGGGGAACGAACACCGGGGAGCTGTTTTTT.

This clone was observed once. CDR3 bases: TGTGCCAGTAGTATCCCCAGGACAGGGAAGGACTATGGCTACACCTTC. Its protein is CASSIPRTGKDYGYTF. The chain uses TRBV19 and TRBJ1-2; 8 positions match TRBD1. The length of the CDR3 is 16 residues. The J segment lost 3 bases and the V segment lost 3 bases, leaving 9 bases of the junction unmatched. Germline loops: CDR1 LNHDA, CDR2 SQIVND (reference sequence).

The gene calls are TRBV7-2 and TRBJ2-1, with 8 positions matching TRBD2. V lost 2 bases, J lost 2 bases, and 11 bases stayed unmatched. The CDR3 is made up of 18 amino acids. Germline CDR1 SGHTA, CDR2 FQGNSA. CDR3 nucleotide sequence: TGTGCCAGCAGCTTAAGGACTAGGGGACTAGAAACCTACAATGAGCAGTTCTTC. It codes for CASSLRTRGLETYNEQFF.

The gene calls are TRBV6-1 and TRBJ2-7; the D gene is possibly TRBD2 (5 bases). V was trimmed by 2 bases and J by 2 bases, leaving 10 bases between them. Per the germline V gene, CDR1 is MNHNS and CDR2 is SASEGT. The CDR3 has 14 residues. The DNA for the CDR3 is TGTGCCAGCAGTGAACTAGCCGCACCCTACGAGCAGTACTTC. Translating it yields CASSELAAPYEQYF.

This clone showed up just once. This chain uses TRBV12-3 or TRBV12-4 with TRBJ1-4; 7 positions match TRBD1. CDR3 length: 13 residues. The trim removed 9 bases at V and 2 bases at J, leaving 3 bases unmatched. CDR3 residues: CASGTATNEKLFF. As DNA, the CDR3 is TGTGCCAGTGGGACAGCGACTAATGAAAAACTGTTTTTT.

The chain has TRBV5-4 and TRBJ1-1; possibly TRBD1 for D (5 bases). Germline CDR1 is SGHNT and CDR2 is YYREEE (reference sequence). The V gene lost 1 base and the J gene lost 1 base, with 17 bases spanning the gap. The CDR3 loop spans 17 amino acids. The CDR3 reads CASSLNLRGTQNTEAFF. CDR3 in DNA: TGTGCCAGCAGCTTGAACTTGCGCGGGACTCAGAACACTGAAGCTTTCTTT.

This chain joins TRBV4-1 and TRBJ2-1; TRBD2 matches 11 bases. The V gene's germline CDR1 is MGHRA and CDR2 YSYEKL. V was clipped by 2 bases and J by 0 bases; unmatched bases: 6. This CDR3 is 18 amino acids long. Here the CDR3 reads CASSQLRLAGSSYNEQFF. CDR3 coding DNA: TGCGCCAGCAGCCAACTTAGACTAGCGGGGAGCTCCTACAATGAGCAGTTCTTC.

The chain carries TRBV5-1 and TRBJ2-3; 8 bases fit TRBD1. Germline CDR1 reads SGHRS; CDR2 reads YFSETQ. This CDR3 has 15 residues. The junction had 7 bases not matched to a gene; V was cut back by 4 bases and J by 3 bases. DNA of the CDR3: TGCGCCAGCAGCCCGGGACAGGATGGGACAGATACGCAGTATTTT. As protein: CASSPGQDGTDTQYF.

This chain joins TRBV29-1 and TRBJ1-2, with D hard to call. Germline CDR1 SQVTM, CDR2 ANQGSEA. The CDR3 length is 11 residues. V lost 8 bases and J 0 bases, leaving 7 bases between the germline ends. The CDR3 sequence is CSCRANYGYTF. DNA of the CDR3: TGCAGCTGCCGGGCTAACTATGGCTACACCTTC.

This sequence joins TRBV2 and TRBJ2-7; 8 nucleotides agree with TRBD1. Germline V gives CDR1 SNHLY, CDR2 FYNNEI. The CDR3 contains 16 residues. V lost 7 bases, J lost 3 bases, and 14 bases stayed unmatched. The CDR3 coding sequence is TGTGCCAGCAAGGGGACTTACAGGGGGAGAAACTACGAGCAGTACTTC. It specifies CASKGTYRGRNYEQYF.

This chain joins TRBV9 and TRBJ2-3, with 8 bases fitting TRBD1. Germline CDR1 is SGDLS and CDR2 is YYNGEE. The CDR3 is 16 amino acids. V was pared by 4 bases and J by 4 bases, with 11 bases of the junction left unmatched. In DNA, the CDR3 is TGTGCCAGCAGCCCCCAGGGGGCGGGCAACCCAGATACGCAGTATTTT. Translation gives CASSPQGAGNPDTQYF.

CDR3 bases: TGTGCCAGTAGTGTGGACAGGATCGGAGAAGAGACCCAGTACTTC. This sequence encodes CASSVDRIGEETQYF. The chain couples TRBV19 to TRBJ2-5; 7 nucleotides match TRBD1. CDR3 length: 15 amino acids. V was clipped by 5 bases and J by 3 bases; unmatched bases: 9. Germline V CDR1 and CDR2: LNHDA, SQIVND (reference sequence). The whole variable domain, filled in from reference TRBV19 and TRBJ2-5, reads DGGITQSPKYLFRKEGQNVTLSCEQNLNHDAMYWYRQDPGQGLRLIYYSQIVNDFQKGDIAEGYSVSREKKESFPLTVTSAQKNPTAFYLCASSVDRIGEETQYFGPGTRLLVL.

The chain joins TRBV6-4 to TRBJ1-2; 7 nucleotides match TRBD1. V lost 0 bases, J lost 6 bases, and 10 bases stayed unmatched. Germline CDR1 and CDR2: MRHNA and SNTAGT. This CDR3 spans 16 amino acids. DNA for the CDR3: TGTGCCAGCAGTGACTCTAAAGGGTTGGGACAGAATGGCTACACCTTC. Its protein is CASSDSKGLGQNGYTF.

This chain links TRBV30 with TRBJ1-1, with no clear D. CDR1 and CDR2 (germline): GTSNPN, SVGIG (reference sequence). CDR3 size: 12 residues. Trimming left V 8 bases short and J 0 bases short, with 10 bases between. CDR3 amino acids: CASKRLNTEAFF. The CDR3 bases are TGTGCCAGTAAGCGGTTGAACACTGAAGCTTTCTTT.

This clone was seen only once. The J gene is TRBJ2-5, the V gene TRBV12-3 or TRBV12-4; 12 bases agree with TRBD2. The CDR3 runs to 13 residues. With 10 bases clipped from V and 4 bases from J, the junction kept 4 bases outside the gene matches. The CDR3 here is CATRTSGTETQYF. CDR3 in DNA: TGTGCCACCAGGACTAGCGGGACAGAGACCCAGTACTTC.

This chain uses TRBV24-1 with TRBJ2-1, with 8 nucleotides matching TRBD2. The CDR3 loop spans 17 amino acids. V was pared by 3 bases and J by 7 bases, with 13 bases of the junction left unmatched. CDR1 and CDR2 from the germline V gene are KGHDR and SFDVKD. The CDR3 nucleotides are TGTGCCACCAGTGATGCCCTGGAGGCGGGAGGAACTAATGAGCAGTTCTTC. Its translation: CATSDALEAGGTNEQFF.

With regard to this clone: Within the sample, other DNA sequences also encode this same CDR3. V gene TRBV4-3 combines with J gene TRBJ1-4, with TRBD1 as a possible D gene (6 bases). CDR3 length: 14 residues. The germline CDR1 and CDR2 sequences are LGHNA and YSLEER. Trimming left V 1 base short and J 8 bases short, with 11 bases between. The CDR3 sequence is CASSQGQGNEKLFF. In DNA form, the CDR3 reads TGCGCCAGCAGCCAAGGGCAGGGGAACGAAAAACTGTTTTTT.

A note on this clone: Other DNA sequences in the same sample also yield this CDR3. The J gene is TRBJ2-1, the V gene TRBV18, with 9 bases lining up with TRBD2. Germline trimming cut 0 bases from V and 4 bases from J; bases unmatched to any gene: 1. The CDR3 is 15 amino acids. Germline V lookup: CDR1 KGHSH, CDR2 LQKENI. CDR3 sequence (DNA): TGTGCCAGCTCACCACCAACTAGCGGGTACAATGAGCAGTTCTTC. Translated, it gives CASSPPTSGYNEQFF.

This rearrangement joins TRBV7-6 to TRBJ1-1; 9 nucleotides match TRBD1. This CDR3 contains 17 residues. Trimming cost V 3 bases and J 5 bases; bases outside gene matches: 13. Germline V gives CDR1 SGHVS, CDR2 FNYEAQ. This chain's CDR3 is CASSFHAGTGLDTEAFF. As DNA, the CDR3 is TGTGCCAGCAGCTTCCACGCTGGGACAGGGTTAGATACTGAAGCTTTCTTT.

This clone has more than one count but fewer than ten. The genes are TRBV7-9 and TRBJ2-5; tentatively, D is TRBD2 (6 bases). CDR3 length: 13 amino acids. V dropped 3 bases and J dropped 5 bases, with 10 bases sitting between them. CDR1 and CDR2 (germline): SEHNR, FQNEAQ (reference sequence). Here the CDR3 reads CASSFGGSETQYF. DNA for the CDR3: TGTGCCAGCAGCTTCGGGGGATCCGAGACCCAGTACTTC.